This TCR beta chain was observed in a study of vaccination and CD4 T cells after COVID-19. The overall study: The study drew post-COVID samples a median around 100 days after diagnosis (range 35 to 161).

A word on this clonotype: Its antigen is undetermined.

Oncomine TCR Beta short-read sequencing was applied to DNA from cultured CD4+ T cells. TCRdb processed the PCR reads anew with MiXCR; each CDR3 protein has one entry. The sample shows about 12,000 distinct CDR3 sequences, 36% of them seen only once. This CDR3 has 15 residues. Looked up from germline, CDR1 is LGHNA and CDR2 is YNFKEQ. V was clipped by 0 bases and J by 8 bases, with 13 bases between them. General study results and limits: Convalescent participants were relatively few, and none had early post-infection timepoints studied.

This sample's treatment: approximately 11-day PBMC culture with coronavirus spike peptide pools or control peptides (ViraFEST assay). About 2 million PBMCs went into each well for culture with about 10 IU/ml IL-2 and 10 ug/ml peptide pools. The sequenced sample consisted of cultured CD4+ T cells from blood. The V gene is TRBV4-2, the J gene TRBJ2-2; no definite D call. The clonotype comes from a human donor with COVID-19. The CDR3 DNA is TGTGCCAGCAGCCAAGACGCGACAAAAACGGGGGAGCTGTTTTTT. Amino acid sequence: CASSQDATKTGELFF.